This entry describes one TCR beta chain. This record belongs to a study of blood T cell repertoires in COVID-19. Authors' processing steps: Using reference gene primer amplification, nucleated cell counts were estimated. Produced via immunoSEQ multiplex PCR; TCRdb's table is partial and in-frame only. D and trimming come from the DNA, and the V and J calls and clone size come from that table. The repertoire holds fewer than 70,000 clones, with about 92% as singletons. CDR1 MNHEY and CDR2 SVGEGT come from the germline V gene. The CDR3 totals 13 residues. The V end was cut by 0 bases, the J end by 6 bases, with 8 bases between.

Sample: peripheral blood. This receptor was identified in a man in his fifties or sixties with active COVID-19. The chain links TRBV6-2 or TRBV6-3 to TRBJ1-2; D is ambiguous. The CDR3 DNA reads TGTGCCAGCAGTTACTCTGGCGGGGATGGCTACACCTTC. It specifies CASSYSGGDGYTF.